The 14 T cell receptor beta chains below were found in one sample sequenced in a study of Graves' ophthalmopathy and Graves' hyperthyroidism. Investigators amplified TCR beta CDR3 regions from RNA transcripts. First-round RT-PCR used HTBI primers; second-round multiplex PCR followed. One entry per CDR3 protein results from TCRdb running MiXCR on the multiplex PCR reads. Of 450,000 or so distinct CDR3 sequences listed, roughly an eighth are singletons. Sequenced material: blood. The receptors were gathered from a young woman with Graves' ophthalmopathy.

This clonotype showed up many times. V usage is TRBV28 and J usage is TRBJ1-5, with D unresolved. Trimming pared 5 bases from V and 3 bases from J, leaving 11 bases between. CDR1 and CDR2 from the germline V gene are MDHEN and SYDVKM. This CDR3 contains 14 residues. The CDR3 region has the DNA TGTGCCAGCAGTAAGTACACTCTCAATCAGCCCCAGCATTTT. Its protein is CASSKYTLNQPQHF.

Comment on this clonotype: This could be a read error, since a much larger clone is one nucleotide away. The chain joins TRBV12-3 or TRBV12-4 to TRBJ2-7; 7 bases line up with TRBD2. The CDR3 consists of 14 residues. With 11 bases clipped from V and 2 bases from J, the junction kept 12 bases outside the gene matches. The CDR3 region is CACTARAGAYEQYF. The CDR3 DNA is TGTGCCTGCACCGCCCGGGCGGGAGCCTACGAGCAGTACTTC.

This clonotype has ten or more counts. The chain recombines TRBV28 with TRBJ1-1, with D uncertain. The CDR3 has 13 amino acids. Germline V CDR1 and CDR2: MDHEN, SYDVKM. Trimming removed 5 bases from V and 3 bases from J, with 10 bases in between. CDR3 in amino acids: CASSPPADTEAFF. Written as DNA, the CDR3 is TGTGCCAGCAGTCCCCCCGCGGACACTGAAGCTTTCTTT. Supplemented by reference TRBV28 and TRBJ1-1, the full variable domain reads DVKVTQSSRYLVKRTGEKVFLECVQDMDHENMFWYRQDPGLGLRLIYFSYDVKMKEKGDIPEGYSVSREKKERFSLILESASTNQTSMYLCASSPPADTEAFFGQGTRLTVV.

This clonotype was counted many times. The chain combines TRBV28 with TRBJ1-1; possibly TRBD1 for D (5 bases). Trimming shortened V by 5 bases and J by 3 bases, and 13 bases separated the two germline ends. Germline V lookup: CDR1 MDHEN, CDR2 SYDVKM. The CDR3 runs 14 residues. The CDR3 DNA sequence: TGTGCCAGCAGTCTCCTATGGGGGGACACTGAAGCTTTCTTT. Translated: CASSLLWGDTEAFF.

There are many counts of this clonotype. The rearrangement uses TRBV18 and TRBJ2-5; tentative D call: TRBD1 (5 bases). Per germline, CDR1 KGHSH and CDR2 LQKENI. V dropped 2 bases and J dropped 5 bases, with 9 bases sitting between them. This CDR3 spans 13 amino acids. The CDR3 region is CASSPRGMETQYF. CDR3 coding DNA: TGTGCCAGCTCACCAAGGGGTATGGAGACCCAGTACTTC. The full variable domain, with the rest looked up from reference TRBV18 and TRBJ2-5, is NAGVMQNPRHLVRRRGQEARLRCSPMKGHSHVYWYRQLPEEGLKFMVYLQKENIIDESGMPKERFSAEFPKEGPSILRIQQVVRGDSAAYFCASSPRGMETQYFGPGTRLLVL.

The table lists this clonotype with many counts. The rearrangement uses TRBV6-1 and TRBJ2-5; D is perhaps TRBD1 or TRBD2 (5 bases each). Trimming cost V 8 bases and J 1 base, with 14 bases left between them. The germline V gene encodes CDR1 MNHNS and CDR2 SASEGT. This CDR3 region has 14 residues. The DNA for the CDR3 is TGTGCCAGCGGATTTGAGGGGATCCAAGAGACCCAGTACTTC. Protein sequence: CASGFEGIQETQYF.

In this sample, this clonotype turned up a few times. The V call is TRBV6-5, the J call TRBJ2-7, with 8 positions matching TRBD2. V was pared by 0 bases and J by 2 bases, with 6 bases of the junction left unmatched. Germline V lookup: CDR1 MNHEY, CDR2 SVGAGI. The CDR3 is made up of 16 amino acids. The CDR3 region is CASSYSGGGTPYEQYF. The CDR3 nucleotides are TGTGCCAGCAGTTACTCTGGCGGGGGGACTCCCTACGAGCAGTACTTC.

The rearrangement joins TRBV27 to TRBJ1-6; no definite D call. V lost 1 base and J 3 bases, leaving 4 bases between the germline ends. Germline V gene data show CDR1 as MNHEY and CDR2 as SMNVEV (reference sequence). The CDR3 consists of 14 residues. The DNA of the CDR3 is TGTGCCAGCAGTTTATTACTCTATAATTCACCCCTCCACTTT. Its protein is CASSLLLYNSPLHF.

Worth noting for this clonotype: This could be a read error, since a much larger clone is one nucleotide away. The V gene is TRBV12-3 or TRBV12-4, the J gene TRBJ1-1; no definite D call. The CDR3 loop spans 11 amino acids. The CDR3 nucleotides read TGTGCCAGCAGTCTGACCAGTGAAGCTTGCTTT. This encodes CASSLTSEACF.

V and J are TRBV10-3 and TRBJ2-7; D tentatively fits TRBD1 or TRBD2 (5 bases each). Trimming removed 11 bases from V and 10 bases from J, with 33 bases in between. From germline, CDR1 is ENHRY and CDR2 SYGVKD. This CDR3 contains 16 residues. In DNA, the CDR3 is TGTGCCGCCCTTCTTTTCCTGGGACGTGTTAATGGTTCTCAGTACTTC. The encoded protein is CAALLFLGRVNGSQYF.

This clonotype was picked up many times. This chain connects TRBV20-1 to TRBJ2-7, with a tentative D call TRBD2 (5 bases). This CDR3 is built from 14 residues. Germline CDR1 reads DFQATT; CDR2 reads SNEGSKA (reference sequence). V lost 6 bases, J lost 0 bases, and 15 bases lay in between. This CDR3 reads CSALAGVASYEQYF. The CDR3 DNA follows: TGCAGTGCGCTCGCCGGGGTAGCCTCCTACGAGCAGTACTTC.

In regard to this clonotype: A much bigger clone sits one base away, suggesting this may be a read error. The J gene is TRBJ1-2, the V gene TRBV7-2, with unresolved D. The CDR3 sequence is 12 residues long. Germline V gives CDR1 SGHTA, CDR2 FQGNSA. As DNA, the CDR3 is TGTGCCAGCAGCCCATACACGGGTGGCTACAACTTC. Amino acid sequence: CASSPYTGGYNF.

This clonotype occurred many times. This chain's CDR3 is CASSYGTAGGQVGGAFF. CDR3 nucleotide sequence: TGTGCCAGCAGCTATGGAACCGCGGGGGGACAAGTAGGGGGAGCTTTCTTT. The rearrangement joins TRBV7-6 to TRBJ1-1; D is perhaps TRBD1 (6 bases). This CDR3 comprises 17 residues. Germline assignment: CDR1 SGHVS and CDR2 FNYEAQ. V dropped 4 bases and J dropped 10 bases, with 28 bases sitting between them.

This chain joins TRBV12-3 or TRBV12-4 and TRBJ2-2, with 12 bases aligning to TRBD1. J gave up 6 bases and V 5 bases, and 10 bases lay outside the gene matches. This CDR3 contains 17 residues. For the CDR3, the DNA is TGTGCCAGCAGTGATTATGGGGACAGGGGGCCATCCGGGGAGCTGTTTTTT. Residues: CASSDYGDRGPSGELFF.